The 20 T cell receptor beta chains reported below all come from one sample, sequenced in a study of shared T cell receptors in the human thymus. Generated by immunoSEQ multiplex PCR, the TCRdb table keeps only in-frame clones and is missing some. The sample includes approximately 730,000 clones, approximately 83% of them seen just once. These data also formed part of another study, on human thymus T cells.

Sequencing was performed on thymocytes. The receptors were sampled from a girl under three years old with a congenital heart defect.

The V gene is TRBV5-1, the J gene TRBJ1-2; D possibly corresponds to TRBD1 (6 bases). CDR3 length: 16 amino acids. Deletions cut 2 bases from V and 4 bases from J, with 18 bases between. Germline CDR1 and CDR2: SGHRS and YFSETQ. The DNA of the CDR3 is TGCGCCAGCAGCTTTAGTGATTACAGGGACGGCTATGGCTACACCTTC. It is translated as CASSFSDYRDGYGYTF.

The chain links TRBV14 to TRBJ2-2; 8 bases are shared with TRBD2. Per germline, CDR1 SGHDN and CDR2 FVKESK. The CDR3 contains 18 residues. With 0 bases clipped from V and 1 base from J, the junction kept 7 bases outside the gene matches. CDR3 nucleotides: TGTGCCAGCAGCCAAGAAAGGGGTAGCGGGGAGAACACCGGGGAGCTGTTTTTT. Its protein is CASSQERGSGENTGELFF.

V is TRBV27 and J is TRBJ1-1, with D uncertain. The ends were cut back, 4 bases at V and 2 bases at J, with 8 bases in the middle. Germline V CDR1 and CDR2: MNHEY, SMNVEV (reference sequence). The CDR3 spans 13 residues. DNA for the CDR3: TGTGCCAGCAGTTCTCTCTTTAACACTGAAGCTTTCTTT. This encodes CASSSLFNTEAFF.

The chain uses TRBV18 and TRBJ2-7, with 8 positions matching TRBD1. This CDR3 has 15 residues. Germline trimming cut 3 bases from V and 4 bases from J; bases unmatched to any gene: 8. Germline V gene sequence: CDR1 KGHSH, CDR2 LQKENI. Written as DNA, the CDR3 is TGTGCCAGCTCACCGCAGGGACAGGTGAGTTACGAGCAGTACTTC. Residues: CASSPQGQVSYEQYF. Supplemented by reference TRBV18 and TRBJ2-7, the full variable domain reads NAGVMQNPRHLVRRRGQEARLRCSPMKGHSHVYWYRQLPEEGLKFMVYLQKENIIDESGMPKERFSAEFPKEGPSILRIQQVVRGDSAAYFCASSPQGQVSYEQYFGPGTRLTVT.

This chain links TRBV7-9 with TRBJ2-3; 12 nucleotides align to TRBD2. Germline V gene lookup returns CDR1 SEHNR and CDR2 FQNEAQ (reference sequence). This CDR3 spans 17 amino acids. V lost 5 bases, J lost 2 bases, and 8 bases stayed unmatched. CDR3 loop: CASSLGLAGSLTDTQYF. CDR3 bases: TGTGCCAGCAGCCTAGGACTAGCGGGGAGCCTCACAGATACGCAGTATTTT.

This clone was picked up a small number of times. For the CDR3, the DNA is TGTGCCAGCAGCACAATGCCCGAGGCGACAGGGTATGGCTACACCTTC. It translates to CASSTMPEATGYGYTF. V gene TRBV9 combines with J gene TRBJ1-2, with 7 bases matching TRBD1. The germline V gene has CDR1 SGDLS and CDR2 YYNGEE. After removal of 4 bases from V and 5 bases from J, the junction contained 14 bases not matched to a gene. The CDR3 spans 16 residues. The complete variable domain, with remaining parts taken from reference TRBV9 and TRBJ1-2, reads DSGVTQTPKHLITATGQRVTLRCSPRSGDLSVYWYQQSLDQGLQFLIQYYNGEERAKGNILERFSAQQFPDLHSELNLSSLELGDSALYFCASSTMPEATGYGYTFGSGTRLTVV.

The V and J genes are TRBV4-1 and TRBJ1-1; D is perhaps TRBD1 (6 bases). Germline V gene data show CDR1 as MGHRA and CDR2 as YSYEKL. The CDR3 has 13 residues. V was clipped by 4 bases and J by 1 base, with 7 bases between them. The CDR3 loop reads CASSPRGNTEAFF. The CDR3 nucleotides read TGCGCCAGCAGCCCCAGGGGGAACACTGAAGCTTTCTTT.

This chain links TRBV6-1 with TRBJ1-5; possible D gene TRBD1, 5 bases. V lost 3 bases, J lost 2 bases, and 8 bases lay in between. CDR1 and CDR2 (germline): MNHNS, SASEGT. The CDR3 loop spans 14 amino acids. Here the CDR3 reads CASSDLQGNQPQHF. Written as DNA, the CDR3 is TGTGCCAGCAGTGATTTACAGGGCAATCAGCCCCAGCATTTT.

CDR3 sequence (DNA): TGTGCCAGCATATCGTTTTATGGCTACACCTTC. It codes for CASISFYGYTF. The V and J genes are TRBV2 and TRBJ1-2, with unresolved D. The CDR3 consists of 11 residues. V was trimmed by 7 bases and J by 5 bases, leaving 8 bases between them. The germline V gene has CDR1 SNHLY and CDR2 FYNNEI. The whole variable domain, filled in from reference TRBV2 and TRBJ1-2, reads EPEVTQTPSHQVTQMGQEVILRCVPISNHLYFYWYRQILGQKVEFLVSFYNNEISEKSEIFDDQFSVERPDGSNFTLKIRSTKLEDSAMYFCASISFYGYTFGSGTRLTVV.

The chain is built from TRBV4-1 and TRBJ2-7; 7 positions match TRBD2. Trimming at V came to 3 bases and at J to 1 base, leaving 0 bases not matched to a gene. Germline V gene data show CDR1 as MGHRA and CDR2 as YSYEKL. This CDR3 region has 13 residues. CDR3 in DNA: TGCGCCAGCAGCCAGGGAGGGTCCTACGAGCAGTACTTC. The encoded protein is CASSQGGSYEQYF.

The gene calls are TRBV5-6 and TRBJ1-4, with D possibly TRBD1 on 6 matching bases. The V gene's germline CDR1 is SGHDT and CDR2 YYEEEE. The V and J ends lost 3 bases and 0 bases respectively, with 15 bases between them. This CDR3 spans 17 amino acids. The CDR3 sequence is CASSSRGDVATNEKLFF. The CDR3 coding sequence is TGTGCCAGCAGCTCCAGGGGAGACGTTGCAACTAATGAAAAACTGTTTTTT.

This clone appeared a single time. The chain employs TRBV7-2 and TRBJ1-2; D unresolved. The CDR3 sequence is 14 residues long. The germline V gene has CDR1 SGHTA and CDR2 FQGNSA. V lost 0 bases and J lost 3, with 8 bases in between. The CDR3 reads CASSLAWLDYGYTF. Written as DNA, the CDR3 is TGTGCCAGCAGCTTAGCGTGGCTCGACTATGGCTACACCTTC.

The CDR3 sequence is CASRGLDHNEQFF. The DNA of the CDR3 is TGTGCCAGCCGCGGACTAGATCACAATGAGCAGTTCTTC. V is TRBV9 and J is TRBJ2-1, with TRBD2 identical over 7 bases. The germline gives CDR1 SGDLS, CDR2 YYNGEE. This CDR3 region has 13 residues. V lost 7 bases, J lost 5 bases, and 6 bases stayed unmatched.

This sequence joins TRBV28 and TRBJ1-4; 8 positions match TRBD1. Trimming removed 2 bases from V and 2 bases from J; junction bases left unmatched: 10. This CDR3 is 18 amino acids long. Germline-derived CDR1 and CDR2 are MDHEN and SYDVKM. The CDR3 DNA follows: TGTGCCAGCAGTTTACCCGCGGACAGGGCGCTCACTAATGAAAAACTGTTTTTT. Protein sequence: CASSLPADRALTNEKLFF. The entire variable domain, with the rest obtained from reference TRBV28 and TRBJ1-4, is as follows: DVKVTQSSRYLVKRTGEKVFLECVQDMDHENMFWYRQDPGLGLRLIYFSYDVKMKEKGDIPEGYSVSREKKERFSLILESASTNQTSMYLCASSLPADRALTNEKLFFGSGTQLSVL.

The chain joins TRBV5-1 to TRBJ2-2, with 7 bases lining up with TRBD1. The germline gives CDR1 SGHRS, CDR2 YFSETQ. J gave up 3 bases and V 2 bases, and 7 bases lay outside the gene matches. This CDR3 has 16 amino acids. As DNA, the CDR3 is TGCGCCAGCAGCTTTGAAGATGGACAGGACACCGGGGAGCTGTTTTTT. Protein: CASSFEDGQDTGELFF. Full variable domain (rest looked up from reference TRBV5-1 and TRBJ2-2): KAGVTQTPRYLIKTRGQQVTLSCSPISGHRSVSWYQQTPGQGLQFLFEYFSETQRNKGNFPGRFSGRQFSNSRSEMNVSTLELGDSALYLCASSFEDGQDTGELFFGEGSRLTVL.

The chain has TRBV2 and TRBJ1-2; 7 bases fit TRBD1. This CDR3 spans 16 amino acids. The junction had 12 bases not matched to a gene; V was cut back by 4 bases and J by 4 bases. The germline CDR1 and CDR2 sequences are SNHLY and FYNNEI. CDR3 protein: CASSAPKTDRVYGYTF. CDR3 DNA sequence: TGTGCCAGCAGTGCTCCCAAAACCGACAGGGTCTATGGCTACACCTTC.

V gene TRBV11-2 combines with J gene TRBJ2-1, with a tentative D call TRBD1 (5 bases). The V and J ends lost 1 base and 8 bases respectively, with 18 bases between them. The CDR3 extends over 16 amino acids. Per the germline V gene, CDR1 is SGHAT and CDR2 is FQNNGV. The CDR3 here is CASSLVPPRAVDEQFF. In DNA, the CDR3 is TGTGCCAGCAGCTTAGTTCCGCCCAGGGCGGTCGATGAGCAGTTCTTC.

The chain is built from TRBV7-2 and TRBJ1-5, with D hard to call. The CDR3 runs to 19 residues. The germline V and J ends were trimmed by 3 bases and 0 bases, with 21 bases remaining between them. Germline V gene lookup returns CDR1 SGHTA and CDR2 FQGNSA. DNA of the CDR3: TGTGCCAGCAGCTTCACGGTGGGCCGAGAAGGATATAGCAATCAGCCCCAGCATTTT. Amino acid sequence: CASSFTVGREGYSNQPQHF.

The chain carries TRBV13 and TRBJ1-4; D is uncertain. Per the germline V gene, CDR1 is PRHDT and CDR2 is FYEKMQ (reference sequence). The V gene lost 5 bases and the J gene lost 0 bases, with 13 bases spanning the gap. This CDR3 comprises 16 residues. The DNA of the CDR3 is TGTGCCAGCAGCCCTAGGCCAACCCCAACTAATGAAAAACTGTTTTTT. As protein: CASSPRPTPTNEKLFF.

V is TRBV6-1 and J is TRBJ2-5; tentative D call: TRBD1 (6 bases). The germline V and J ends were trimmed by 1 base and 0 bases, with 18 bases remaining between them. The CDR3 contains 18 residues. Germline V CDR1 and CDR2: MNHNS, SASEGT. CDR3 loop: CASSEGDNKYNYQETQYF. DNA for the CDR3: TGTGCCAGCAGTGAAGGGGACAACAAATATAATTACCAAGAGACCCAGTACTTC.